Listed below are T cell receptor beta chains from one sample, sequenced in a study of T cells and copy number aberrations in small-cell lung cancer. Produced via immunoSEQ multiplex PCR; TCRdb's table is partial and in-frame only. The sample gives more than 6,500 clones, about 72% of which show up once; around 9.9% is in the top ten. Sequenced material: normal tissue next to the tumor. The receptors here all came from a woman aged 65 to 85 with small cell lung cancer. Some clones in this sample may be carry-over from other donors' samples. Each CDR3 is given with its conserved first and last residue. The order of the fields is D gene, clone size, J gene, V gene, CDR3 protein, CDR3 DNA. A D gene is named only where the DNA matches it firmly. Clone size, where shown, is once, few, many, or a class for clones that have expanded.

D gene: .; clone size: .; J gene: TRBJ1-1; V gene: TRBV30; CDR3 protein: CAWTRSGAWGTEAFF; CDR3 DNA: TGTGCCTGGACCCGCTCGGGCGCCTGGGGCACTGAAGCTTTCTTT
D gene: .; clone size: .; J gene: TRBJ2-7; V gene: TRBV6-1; CDR3 protein: CASSELSGSFYEQYF; CDR3 DNA: TGTGCCAGCAGTGAATTGTCTGGGTCTTTCTACGAGCAGTACTTC
D gene: .; clone size: .; J gene: TRBJ2-2; V gene: TRBV2; CDR3 protein: CASSRIAHGELFF; CDR3 DNA: TGTGCCAGTAGTAGAATTGCGCATGGGGAGCTGTTTTTT
D gene: TRBD1; clone size: .; J gene: TRBJ2-5; V gene: TRBV4-2; CDR3 protein: CASSQDAAGTGPETQYF; CDR3 DNA: TGTGCCAGCAGCCAAGACGCTGCCGGGACAGGGCCAGAGACCCAGTACTTC
D gene: .; clone size: .; J gene: TRBJ2-7; V gene: TRBV19; CDR3 protein: CASSRDTAYEQYF; CDR3 DNA: TGTGCCAGTAGTAGGGACACAGCCTACGAGCAGTACTTC
D gene: .; clone size: few; J gene: TRBJ1-4; V gene: TRBV4-3; CDR3 protein: CASSPSNSPNEKLFF; CDR3 DNA: TGCGCCAGCAGCCCATCGAACAGTCCGAATGAAAAACTGTTTTTT
D gene: TRBD2; clone size: .; J gene: TRBJ2-1; V gene: TRBV5-1; CDR3 protein: CASSLAGLGVGNEQFF; CDR3 DNA: TGCGCCAGCAGCTTGGCGGGACTAGGGGTTGGCAATGAGCAGTTCTTC
D gene: .; clone size: .; J gene: TRBJ2-7; V gene: TRBV7-3; CDR3 protein: CASSPSRGGEQYF; CDR3 DNA: TGTGCCAGCAGCCCCTCCCGTGGGGGCGAGCAGTACTTC
D gene: .; clone size: .; J gene: TRBJ2-5; V gene: TRBV5-4; CDR3 protein: CASSSNRGGIETQYF; CDR3 DNA: TGTGCCAGCAGCAGCAACAGGGGAGGGATCGAGACCCAGTACTTC
D gene: TRBD2; clone size: .; J gene: TRBJ2-5; V gene: TRBV9; CDR3 protein: CASSSGLAGETQYF; CDR3 DNA: TGTGCCAGCAGCTCCGGACTAGCTGGGGAGACCCAGTACTTC
D gene: .; clone size: large; J gene: TRBJ2-2; V gene: TRBV21-1; CDR3 protein: CASSSSGCTGELFF; CDR3 DNA: TGTGCCAGCAGCTCTAGCGGGTGCACCGGGGAGCTGTTTTTT
D gene: TRBD1; clone size: medium-sized; J gene: TRBJ2-2; V gene: TRBV7-3; CDR3 protein: CASSHIQGGSTGELFF; CDR3 DNA: TGTGCCAGCAGCCACATACAGGGGGGATCCACCGGGGAGCTGTTTTTT
D gene: .; clone size: .; J gene: TRBJ1-2; V gene: TRBV5-1; CDR3 protein: CASRPRQDTNYGYTF; CDR3 DNA: TGCGCCAGCAGACCACGACAGGACACTAACTATGGCTACACCTTC
D gene: TRBD2; clone size: .; J gene: TRBJ2-3; V gene: TRBV5-1; CDR3 protein: CASSPGLAGKGDTQYF; CDR3 DNA: TGCGCCAGCAGCCCTGGACTAGCGGGCAAAGGAGATACGCAGTATTTT
D gene: .; clone size: .; J gene: TRBJ2-3; V gene: TRBV7-8; CDR3 protein: CASSLASVRGNTDTQYF; CDR3 DNA: TGTGCCAGCAGCTTAGCGTCGGTGCGCGGGAACACAGATACGCAGTATTTT
D gene: .; clone size: once; J gene: TRBJ2-1; V gene: TRBV19; CDR3 protein: CASSRQGLGEQFF; CDR3 DNA: TGTGCCAGTAGTAGGCAAGGGCTCGGAGAGCAGTTCTTC
D gene: TRBD2; clone size: .; J gene: TRBJ2-1; V gene: TRBV7-6; CDR3 protein: CASSETRGDEQFF; CDR3 DNA: TGTGCCAGCAGCGAAACGCGGGGGGATGAGCAGTTCTTC
D gene: .; clone size: few; J gene: TRBJ1-1; V gene: TRBV2; CDR3 protein: CASAGGDTEAFF; CDR3 DNA: TGTGCCAGCGCCGGAGGGGACACTGAAGCTTTCTTT
D gene: .; clone size: .; J gene: TRBJ2-7; V gene: TRBV13; CDR3 protein: CASSYGTRAYEQYF; CDR3 DNA: TGTGCCAGCAGCTACGGGACTCGCGCCTACGAGCAGTACTTC
D gene: TRBD2; clone size: .; J gene: TRBJ2-3; V gene: TRBV7-2; CDR3 protein: CASRKREGPTDTQYF; CDR3 DNA: TGTGCCAGCAGGAAGCGGGAGGGCCCCACAGATACGCAGTATTTT
D gene: .; clone size: .; J gene: TRBJ2-1; V gene: TRBV6-1; CDR3 protein: CASSEAGGTYNEQFF; CDR3 DNA: TGTGCCAGCAGTGAAGCTGGCGGGACCTACAATGAGCAGTTCTTC
D gene: .; clone size: .; J gene: TRBJ2-5; V gene: TRBV6-5; CDR3 protein: CASSYSEGHQETQYF; CDR3 DNA: TGTGCCAGCAGTTACTCCGAGGGTCACCAAGAGACCCAGTACTTC
D gene: .; clone size: .; J gene: TRBJ2-5; V gene: TRBV30; CDR3 protein: CAWGRPQPPQETQYF; CDR3 DNA: TGTGCCTGGGGCAGGCCACAACCCCCCCAAGAGACCCAGTACTTC
D gene: TRBD2; clone size: .; J gene: TRBJ2-7; V gene: TRBV11-2; CDR3 protein: CASSLLRASGSYEQYF; CDR3 DNA: TGTGCCAGCAGCTTGTTGCGGGCTAGCGGGTCCTACGAGCAGTACTTC
D gene: TRBD2; clone size: .; J gene: TRBJ2-7; V gene: TRBV27; CDR3 protein: CASSLTSGSYEQYF; CDR3 DNA: TGTGCCAGCAGTTTAACTAGCGGGAGTTACGAGCAGTACTTC
D gene: TRBD1; clone size: .; J gene: TRBJ1-4; V gene: TRBV4-1; CDR3 protein: CASSQIGRDRGEKLFF; CDR3 DNA: TGCGCCAGCAGCCAAATAGGCCGGGACAGGGGAGAAAAACTGTTTTTT
D gene: .; clone size: .; J gene: TRBJ2-2; V gene: TRBV11-2; CDR3 protein: CASSFDGLTNTGELFF; CDR3 DNA: TGTGCCAGCAGCTTTGACGGGCTTACGAACACCGGGGAGCTGTTTTTT
D gene: TRBD1; clone size: few; J gene: TRBJ2-2; V gene: TRBV7-3; CDR3 protein: CASRLSSWDRAAPGELFF; CDR3 DNA: TGTGCCAGCAGATTAAGTTCCTGGGACAGGGCGGCACCCGGGGAGCTGTTTTTT
D gene: .; clone size: .; J gene: TRBJ1-2; V gene: TRBV7-6; CDR3 protein: CASSLVSNRLDYGYTF; CDR3 DNA: TGTGCCAGCAGCTTAGTTTCCAACCGGCTGGACTATGGCTACACCTTC
D gene: .; clone size: .; J gene: TRBJ2-7; V gene: TRBV4-1; CDR3 protein: CASSQDSSYEQYF; CDR3 DNA: TGTGCCAGCAGCCAAGATTCTAGCTACGAGCAGTACTTC
D gene: .; clone size: .; J gene: TRBJ2-2; V gene: TRBV7-2; CDR3 protein: CASRGGIANTGELFF; CDR3 DNA: TGTGCCAGCAGGGGGGGAATTGCGAACACCGGGGAGCTGTTTTTT
D gene: TRBD2; clone size: .; J gene: TRBJ2-1; V gene: TRBV6-1; CDR3 protein: CASSERGTSGLYNEQFF; CDR3 DNA: TGTGCCAGCAGTGAAAGGGGGACTAGCGGTCTTTACAATGAGCAGTTCTTC
D gene: .; clone size: few; J gene: TRBJ1-1; V gene: TRBV25-1; CDR3 protein: CASSENRDGTEAFF; CDR3 DNA: TGTGCCAGCAGTGAAAACAGGGATGGCACTGAAGCTTTCTTT
D gene: .; clone size: .; J gene: TRBJ2-7; V gene: TRBV27; CDR3 protein: CASSLGTPSTYEQYF; CDR3 DNA: TGTGCCAGCAGTTTGGGGACGCCATCAACCTACGAGCAGTACTTC
D gene: .; clone size: .; J gene: TRBJ2-3; V gene: TRBV29-1; CDR3 protein: CSVPPTVGTDTQYF; CDR3 DNA: TGCAGCGTCCCCCCGACGGTTGGCACAGATACGCAGTATTTT